The 24 T cell receptor beta chains reported below all come from one sample, sequenced in a study of T cell changes during pregnancy in multiple sclerosis. Here immunoSEQ multiplex PCR was the method, and the copy in TCRdb shows in-frame clones only, minus some. The sample includes about 87,000 clones, 90% to 95% of them seen just once. The source was peripheral blood, collected in the third trimester of pregnancy. These receptors all stem from a female donor in good health, enrolled as a control in a pregnancy study.

The CDR3 sequence is CASAPGYEQYF. In nucleotides, the CDR3 is TGTGCCAGCGCCCCGGGCTACGAGCAGTACTTC. V is TRBV28 and J is TRBJ2-7, with D unclear. There are 11 residues in the CDR3. With 8 bases removed from V and 3 bases from J, the gap between germline ends came to 8 bases. Germline assignment: CDR1 MDHEN and CDR2 SYDVKM.

The genes are TRBV28 and TRBJ2-7; 9 nucleotides align to TRBD2. Per germline, CDR1 MDHEN and CDR2 SYDVKM. This CDR3 region has 15 residues. Germline trimming cut 4 bases from V and 4 bases from J; bases unmatched to any gene: 8. CDR3 loop: CASSSPPSGKYEQYF. CDR3 bases: TGTGCCAGCAGTTCCCCCCCTAGCGGGAAGTACGAGCAGTACTTC.

The J gene is TRBJ1-2, the V gene TRBV11-2; 8 bases line up with TRBD1. CDR1 and CDR2 from the germline V gene are SGHAT and FQNNGV. The V and J ends lost 5 bases and 8 bases, in that order; junction bases with no gene match: 13. This CDR3 is 15 amino acids long. The CDR3 DNA reads TGTGCCAGCAGCCTCGCAGGGGGCGCCGGCGGAGGCTACACCTTC. Residues: CASSLAGGAGGGYTF.

The chain joins TRBV19 to TRBJ1-1, with D possibly being TRBD1 (6 bases). Germline V gene lookup returns CDR1 LNHDA and CDR2 SQIVND (reference sequence). V lost 7 bases and J lost 1, with 13 bases in between. The CDR3 contains 14 residues. In nucleotides, the CDR3 is TGTGCCAGTACAACAGGGTGGCGGAACACTGAAGCTTTCTTT. Translating gives CASTTGWRNTEAFF. Full variable domain (rest looked up from reference TRBV19 and TRBJ1-1): DGGITQSPKYLFRKEGQNVTLSCEQNLNHDAMYWYRQDPGQGLRLIYYSQIVNDFQKGDIAEGYSVSREKKESFPLTVTSAQKNPTAFYLCASTTGWRNTEAFFGQGTRLTVV.

This sequence joins TRBV27 and TRBJ1-2, with 8 nucleotides matching TRBD1. V lost 6 bases and J lost 5; bases outside the gene matches: 14. The CDR3 covers 16 residues. In germline, CDR1 is MNHEY, CDR2 SMNVEV (reference sequence). The CDR3 here is CASSRILQGGLYGYTF. The CDR3 nucleotides read TGTGCCAGCAGCCGCATCCTACAGGGGGGCCTATATGGCTACACCTTC.

The DNA for the CDR3 is TGCGCCAGCAGCTTGGAGGGAGGGAAAGAGACCCAGTACTTC. This codes for CASSLEGGKETQYF. The chain combines TRBV5-1 with TRBJ2-5; 7 positions agree with TRBD2. The germline V gene encodes CDR1 SGHRS and CDR2 YFSETQ. After removal of 0 bases from V and 3 bases from J, the junction contained 2 bases not matched to a gene. The CDR3 is made up of 14 amino acids.

This clone was observed once. The genes are TRBV5-4 and TRBJ2-3; D is perhaps TRBD2 (6 bases). CDR1 SGHNT and CDR2 YYREEE come from the germline V gene (reference sequence). The CDR3 covers 14 residues. Trimming shortened V by 4 bases and J by 2 bases, and 11 bases separated the two germline ends. The CDR3 is CASSPGTYTDTQYF. CDR3 in DNA: TGTGCCAGCAGCCCCGGGACTTACACAGATACGCAGTATTTT.

The gene calls are TRBV27 and TRBJ2-3; 9 positions agree with TRBD1. The V gene's germline CDR1 is MNHEY and CDR2 SMNVEV (reference sequence). The CDR3 extends over 18 amino acids. V lost 1 base, J lost 4 bases, and 12 bases stayed unmatched. The CDR3 region is CASSLLGPGQGGSDTQYF. In DNA, the CDR3 is TGTGCCAGCAGTTTATTGGGTCCGGGACAGGGCGGTTCAGATACGCAGTATTTT.

The sample holds one count of this clone. This sequence joins TRBV4-1 and TRBJ2-1, with 13 bases matching TRBD2. The V segment lost 1 base and the J segment 4 bases; nucleotides outside the gene matches: 1. Germline V gene data show CDR1 as MGHRA and CDR2 as YSYEKL. The length of the CDR3 is 16 residues. The DNA for the CDR3 is TGCGCCAGCAGCCAAGGGGGACTAGCGGGATACAATGAGCAGTTCTTC. Translated, it gives CASSQGGLAGYNEQFF.

This chain links TRBV30 with TRBJ2-7, with no clear D. There are 11 residues in the CDR3. Per the germline V gene, CDR1 is GTSNPN and CDR2 is SVGIG (reference sequence). Trimming removed 4 bases at V and 2 bases at J, with 6 bases between. CDR3 residues: CAWKLTYEQYF. The CDR3 nucleotides read TGTGCCTGGAAACTAACCTACGAGCAGTACTTC.

The chain combines TRBV28 with TRBJ2-7; 7 positions match TRBD1. The V segment lost 6 bases and the J segment 0 bases; nucleotides outside the gene matches: 11. Germline CDR1 and CDR2: MDHEN and SYDVKM. The CDR3 contains 16 residues. This CDR3 is CASSGRKGTDSYEQYF. CDR3 in DNA: TGTGCCAGCAGCGGTAGAAAGGGGACAGACTCCTACGAGCAGTACTTC.

The chain couples TRBV4-2 to TRBJ2-1, with TRBD2 matching 14 bases. There are 18 residues in the CDR3. V trimming: 1 base; J trimming: 0 bases; junction bases outside the gene matches: 2. Germline CDR1 reads LGHNA; CDR2 reads YNFKEQ. The CDR3 DNA follows: TGTGCCAGCAGCCAAGTGGGACTAGCGGGAGTCTCCTACAATGAGCAGTTCTTC. It yields the protein CASSQVGLAGVSYNEQFF.

The genes are TRBV2 and TRBJ1-5; a weak D match, TRBD1 (5 bases). This CDR3 is 13 amino acids long. The V end was cut by 5 bases, the J end by 3 bases, with 8 bases between. Germline CDR1 and CDR2: SNHLY and FYNNEI. The CDR3 DNA reads as TGTGCCAGCAGTTGGGGGGACAATCAGCCCCAGCATTTT. It translates to CASSWGDNQPQHF.

This chain's CDR3 is CASSLVAGQFSYEQYF. For the CDR3, the DNA is TGTGCCAGCAGCTTAGTAGCGGGACAGTTTTCCTACGAGCAGTACTTC. The genes are TRBV7-8 and TRBJ2-7; the D gene is possibly TRBD2 (8 bases). The CDR3 consists of 16 residues. Trimming shortened V by 1 base and J by 1 base, and 14 bases separated the two germline ends. Germline lookup yields CDR1 SGHVS and CDR2 FQNEAQ.

The chain links TRBV12-5 to TRBJ1-3; D ambiguous. The CDR3 has 13 amino acids. Trimming removed 6 bases from V and 1 base from J, with 7 bases in between. Germline lookup yields CDR1 LGHNT and CDR2 FRNRAP. The CDR3: CASGSPSGNTIYF. The CDR3, as DNA: TGTGCTAGTGGCTCTCCGTCTGGAAACACCATATATTTT.

The CDR3 loop reads CASSFQVGRDNEQFF. The CDR3 DNA sequence: TGTGCCAGCAGCTTCCAGGTGGGGAGGGACAATGAGCAGTTCTTC. The gene calls are TRBV13 and TRBJ2-1, with TRBD2 identical over 7 bases. Per germline, CDR1 PRHDT and CDR2 FYEKMQ (reference sequence). The CDR3 covers 15 residues. V shed 3 bases, J shed 5 bases, and the junction held 7 bases outside the gene matches.

The gene calls are TRBV9 and TRBJ2-5; 9 bases are a match to TRBD2. The CDR3 contains 14 residues. V was pared by 0 bases and J by 5 bases, with 2 bases of the junction left unmatched. The V gene's germline CDR1 is SGDLS and CDR2 YYNGEE. The CDR3: CASSVAAGGETQYF. CDR3 DNA: TGTGCCAGCAGCGTAGCAGCGGGAGGCGAGACCCAGTACTTC. The variable domain in full, with the rest retrieved from reference TRBV9 and TRBJ2-5, is DSGVTQTPKHLITATGQRVTLRCSPRSGDLSVYWYQQSLDQGLQFLIQYYNGEERAKGNILERFSAQQFPDLHSELNLSSLELGDSALYFCASSVAAGGETQYFGPGTRLLVL.

Only one count was recorded for this clone. The chain couples TRBV19 to TRBJ2-3, with 7 bases aligning to TRBD1. The CDR3 has 16 amino acids. Germline CDR1 reads LNHDA; CDR2 reads SQIVND (reference sequence). J was trimmed by 0 bases and V by 3 bases; bases with no gene match: 6. CDR3 DNA sequence: TGTGCCAGTAGTATCATAGGGACAGCTAGCACAGATACGCAGTATTTT. It codes for CASSIIGTASTDTQYF.

V is TRBV18 and J is TRBJ2-5, with TRBD1 matching over 8 bases. V trimming: 6 bases; J trimming: 4 bases; junction bases outside the gene matches: 10. In germline, CDR1 is KGHSH, CDR2 LQKENI. This CDR3 is 15 amino acids long. The CDR3 spells CASSPGTGSGETQYF. The CDR3 region has the DNA TGTGCCAGCTCTCCCGGGACAGGTTCCGGAGAGACCCAGTACTTC.

V usage is TRBV27 and J usage is TRBJ2-1, with D tentatively TRBD2 (6 bases). Trimming took off 2 bases at V and 5 bases at J, with 10 bases between the two ends. The CDR3 is 14 residues long. The germline V gene encodes CDR1 MNHEY and CDR2 SMNVEV (reference sequence). CDR3 sequence reads: CASSLLGTDNEQFF. In DNA, the CDR3 is TGTGCCAGCAGTTTACTAGGGACTGACAATGAGCAGTTCTTC.

The chain joins TRBV6-5 to TRBJ1-3, with D possibly being TRBD1 (6 bases). The CDR3 sequence is 16 residues long. The germline gives CDR1 MNHEY, CDR2 SVGAGI. V was trimmed by 2 bases and J by 2 bases, leaving 13 bases between them. The CDR3 region is CASSYRRQEAGNTIYF. The CDR3 bases are TGTGCCAGCAGTTACCGTAGACAGGAGGCTGGAAACACCATATATTTT.

The chain joins TRBV18 to TRBJ2-3; 13 bases line up with TRBD2. V dropped 6 bases and J dropped 0; count of bases not matched to a gene: 9. Germline lookup yields CDR1 KGHSH and CDR2 LQKENI. CDR3 length equals 18 residues. CDR3 DNA: TGTGCCAGCTCGCCAGGGACTAGCGGGATGCGGAGCACAGATACGCAGTATTTT. Protein sequence: CASSPGTSGMRSTDTQYF.

The V and J genes are TRBV28 and TRBJ1-2; TRBD1 agrees at 8 bases. This CDR3 has 14 amino acids. V shed 2 bases and J 5 bases; nucleotides not matched to a gene: 4. From germline, CDR1 is MDHEN and CDR2 SYDVKM. The DNA for the CDR3 is TGTGCCAGCAGTTTAAGGACAGGGCCTTATGGCTACACCTTC. Residues: CASSLRTGPYGYTF.

This sequence joins TRBV28 and TRBJ2-6; TRBD2 matches at 11 bases. Germline V gene data show CDR1 as MDHEN and CDR2 as SYDVKM. The CDR3 spans 17 residues. After removal of 2 bases from V and 0 bases from J, the junction contained 0 bases not matched to a gene. The CDR3: CASSLGTSGSGANVLTF. DNA for the CDR3: TGTGCCAGCAGTTTAGGGACTAGCGGCTCTGGGGCCAACGTCCTGACTTTC.